This T cell receptor beta chain came from a study of cytomegalovirus exposure and HLA in healthy donors. Findings and limits, study-wide: Researchers catalogued some 160 TCR beta chains as cytomegalovirus-associated.

Generated by immunoSEQ multiplex PCR, the TCRdb table keeps only in-frame clones and is missing some. The sample shows some 98,000 clones, roughly 87% of them seen only once. Worth noting for this clone: Its matching antigen is unknown.

The sequenced sample was PBMCs. The sequence was collected from a man younger than 30 in good health and CMV-seropositive.

CDR3 coding DNA: TGCGCCAGCAGCCGAGGACAGGGACGACAAGAGACCCAGTACTTC. Protein: CASSRGQGRQETQYF. V gene TRBV5-1 combines with J gene TRBJ2-5, with TRBD1 matching over 8 bases. The junction had 7 bases not matched to a gene; V was cut back by 4 bases and J by 2 bases. Germline loops: CDR1 SGHRS, CDR2 YFSETQ. The CDR3 contains 15 residues.